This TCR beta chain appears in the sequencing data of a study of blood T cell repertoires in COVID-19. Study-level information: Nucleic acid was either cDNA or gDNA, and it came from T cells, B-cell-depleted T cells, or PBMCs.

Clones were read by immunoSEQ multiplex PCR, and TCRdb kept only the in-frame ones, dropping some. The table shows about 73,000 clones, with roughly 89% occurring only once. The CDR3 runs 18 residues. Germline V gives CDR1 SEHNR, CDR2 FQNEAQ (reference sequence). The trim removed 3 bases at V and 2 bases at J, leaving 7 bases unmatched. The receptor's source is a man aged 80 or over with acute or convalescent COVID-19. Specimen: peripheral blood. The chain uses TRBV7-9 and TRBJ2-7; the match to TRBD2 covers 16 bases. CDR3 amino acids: CASSLGLAGGRIPYEQYF. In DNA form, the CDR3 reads TGTGCCAGCAGCTTGGGACTAGCGGGAGGGCGGATACCCTACGAGCAGTACTTC.